These T cell receptor beta chains were read from a single sample in a study of cytomegalovirus exposure and HLA in healthy donors. Assay used: immunoSEQ multiplex PCR; TCRdb lists only in-frame clones, some missing. The sample has some 150,000 clones; 91% are singletons. The sequencing sample was made of PBMCs. Receptors were obtained from a man in his late teens or twenties in good health and CMV-seronegative. CDR3s include the opening cysteine and the closing phenylalanine or tryptophan. Each record gives: CDR3 DNA, CDR3 protein, V gene, clone size, D gene, J gene. The D gene is left open where the match is weak. Not every row has a clone size; where given, it reads once, few, many or a size class.

cdr3_nt: TGTGCCAGTAGTACAGACAGGGGGCGTCAGCCCCAGCATTTT; cdr3_aa: CASSTDRGRQPQHF; v_call: TRBV19; clone_size: -; d_call: TRBD1; j_call: TRBJ1-5
cdr3_nt: TGTGCCAGCAGTGAATCCCCGGGGTACTATGGCTACACCTTC; cdr3_aa: CASSESPGYYGYTF; v_call: TRBV2; clone_size: -; d_call: -; j_call: TRBJ1-2
cdr3_nt: TGCGCCAGCAGCTTGGGGGGAGTCGCGGGCACAGATACGCAGTATTTT; cdr3_aa: CASSLGGVAGTDTQYF; v_call: TRBV5-1; clone_size: -; d_call: -; j_call: TRBJ2-3
cdr3_nt: TGTGCCAGCAGCCTAAAGCGGGGGGGCACAGATACGCAGTATTTT; cdr3_aa: CASSLKRGGTDTQYF; v_call: TRBV6-5; clone_size: -; d_call: TRBD2; j_call: TRBJ2-3
cdr3_nt: TGTGCCAGCAGTTACTCGAGGGACAGGGCTTACGAGCAGTACTTC; cdr3_aa: CASSYSRDRAYEQYF; v_call: TRBV6-6; clone_size: -; d_call: TRBD1; j_call: TRBJ2-7
cdr3_nt: TGCGCCAGCAGTGGAGGGGGTACTGGAAACACCATATATTTT; cdr3_aa: CASSGGGTGNTIYF; v_call: TRBV10-1; clone_size: -; d_call: -; j_call: TRBJ1-3
cdr3_nt: TGTGCCAGCAGTACGGACAGGGGCTTAGGTGAGCAGTTCTTC; cdr3_aa: CASSTDRGLGEQFF; v_call: TRBV2; clone_size: few; d_call: TRBD1; j_call: TRBJ2-1
cdr3_nt: TGTGCCAGCGGGGGCCCGGCAGCATCTGGAAACACCATATATTTT; cdr3_aa: CASGGPAASGNTIYF; v_call: TRBV25-1; clone_size: -; d_call: -; j_call: TRBJ1-3
cdr3_nt: TGTGCCAGCAGCTTGGCCGGGGGTTCTGGAAACACCATATATTTT; cdr3_aa: CASSLAGGSGNTIYF; v_call: TRBV5-4; clone_size: -; d_call: -; j_call: TRBJ1-3
cdr3_nt: TGTGCCAGCTCACCGGAGAGTTCCGAGCAGTTCTTC; cdr3_aa: CASSPESSEQFF; v_call: TRBV18; clone_size: -; d_call: -; j_call: TRBJ2-1
cdr3_nt: TGTGCCAGCAGGGAAAGACAGGGAGGCGTCACTGAAGCTTTCTTT; cdr3_aa: CASRERQGGVTEAFF; v_call: TRBV2; clone_size: -; d_call: TRBD1; j_call: TRBJ1-1
cdr3_nt: TGTGCCAGCAGCCAAGGGGTGGTCGGTCAAGAGACCCAGTACTTC; cdr3_aa: CASSQGVVGQETQYF; v_call: TRBV7-3; clone_size: -; d_call: -; j_call: TRBJ2-5
cdr3_nt: TGTGCCAGCAGTTTATCGGGTCAATCGACAAGCAACTATGGCTACACCTTC; cdr3_aa: CASSLSGQSTSNYGYTF; v_call: TRBV27; clone_size: -; d_call: -; j_call: TRBJ1-2
cdr3_nt: TGTGCCTGGAGCGGGGACAGGGGCACTGAAGCTTTCTTT; cdr3_aa: CAWSGDRGTEAFF; v_call: TRBV30; clone_size: -; d_call: TRBD1; j_call: TRBJ1-1
cdr3_nt: TGTGCCAGCAGCTCACTACGGGACAGAAGTAACTATGGCTACACCTTC; cdr3_aa: CASSSLRDRSNYGYTF; v_call: TRBV11-2; clone_size: -; d_call: TRBD1; j_call: TRBJ1-2
cdr3_nt: TGTGCCAGCAGCTTAGAAGGGGCGGGGGCCCGGGGAACCTACGAGCAGTACTTC; cdr3_aa: CASSLEGAGARGTYEQYF; v_call: TRBV7-6; clone_size: -; d_call: -; j_call: TRBJ2-7
cdr3_nt: TGTGCCAGCAGTGCAGGGGTAACCGGGGAGCTGTTTTTT; cdr3_aa: CASSAGVTGELFF; v_call: TRBV5-8; clone_size: -; d_call: -; j_call: TRBJ2-2
cdr3_nt: TGTGCCAGCAGGTCCCGGACAGGGAGTTTGGCTGAAGCTTTCTTT; cdr3_aa: CASRSRTGSLAEAFF; v_call: TRBV5-4; clone_size: -; d_call: TRBD1; j_call: TRBJ1-1
cdr3_nt: TGTGCCAGCAGCTCGGGACAGGGGGATACGCAGTATTTT; cdr3_aa: CASSSGQGDTQYF; v_call: TRBV11-2; clone_size: few; d_call: TRBD1; j_call: TRBJ2-3
cdr3_nt: TGCGCCAGCAGCCACCAGAGGGGACTAGGCTCCTACAATGAGCAGTTCTTC; cdr3_aa: CASSHQRGLGSYNEQFF; v_call: TRBV5-1; clone_size: -; d_call: TRBD2; j_call: TRBJ2-1
cdr3_nt: TGTGCCAGCAGCCTACGGACAGGGTGGTATGAAAAACTGTTTTTT; cdr3_aa: CASSLRTGWYEKLFF; v_call: TRBV13; clone_size: -; d_call: TRBD1; j_call: TRBJ1-4
cdr3_nt: TGTGCCAGTAGTTCCGCCGTGGACAGTAGCACAGATACGCAGTATTTT; cdr3_aa: CASSSAVDSSTDTQYF; v_call: TRBV19; clone_size: -; d_call: -; j_call: TRBJ2-3
cdr3_nt: TGTGCCAGCAGCTTGGGGACTAGCGGGAGTGAGCAGTTCTTC; cdr3_aa: CASSLGTSGSEQFF; v_call: TRBV7-2; clone_size: -; d_call: TRBD2; j_call: TRBJ2-1
cdr3_nt: TGTGCCTGGGGCGGCGGAGGGATAAATCAGCCCCAGCATTTT; cdr3_aa: CAWGGGGINQPQHF; v_call: TRBV30; clone_size: once; d_call: -; j_call: TRBJ1-5
cdr3_nt: TGCGCCAGCAGCTTACAGGGCTCCACTGGGGCCAACGTCCTGACTTTC; cdr3_aa: CASSLQGSTGANVLTF; v_call: TRBV5-1; clone_size: -; d_call: -; j_call: TRBJ2-6
cdr3_nt: TGTGCCAGCAGCTTGTGCTGGGGCTGTGGCTACACCTTC; cdr3_aa: CASSLCWGCGYTF; v_call: TRBV5-6; clone_size: -; d_call: -; j_call: TRBJ1-2
cdr3_nt: TGTGCCAGCAGCTTCTCCACGGGGTCTGGAAACACCATATATTTT; cdr3_aa: CASSFSTGSGNTIYF; v_call: TRBV7-2; clone_size: -; d_call: -; j_call: TRBJ1-3